This T cell receptor beta chain was identified in a study of cytomegalovirus exposure and HLA in healthy donors. Study conclusions and caveats: 87-base-pair reads could not separate some V segments, including TRBV6-2 and TRBV6-3. Within an earlier analysis, most TCR beta V segments proved productive either about 90% or about 30% of the time.

The PCR employed 60 Vbeta primers together with 13 Jbeta primers. Clones were read by immunoSEQ multiplex PCR, and TCRdb kept only the in-frame ones, dropping some. The sample includes under 150,000 clones, about 70% of them seen just once. V gave up 2 bases and J gave up 4 bases, with 15 bases separating them. This CDR3 spans 15 amino acids. Germline V lookup: CDR1 MNHEY, CDR2 SVGAGI. Comments on this clone: What it recognizes is unknown.

Sample: PBMCs. This sequence originates from a young man in good health and CMV-seronegative. This chain connects TRBV6-5 to TRBJ2-7, with a weak D call TRBD2 (6 bases). The CDR3 spells CASSYVSGGGYEQYF. The CDR3 coding sequence is TGTGCCAGCAGTTACGTTAGCGGAGGAGGTTACGAGCAGTACTTC.